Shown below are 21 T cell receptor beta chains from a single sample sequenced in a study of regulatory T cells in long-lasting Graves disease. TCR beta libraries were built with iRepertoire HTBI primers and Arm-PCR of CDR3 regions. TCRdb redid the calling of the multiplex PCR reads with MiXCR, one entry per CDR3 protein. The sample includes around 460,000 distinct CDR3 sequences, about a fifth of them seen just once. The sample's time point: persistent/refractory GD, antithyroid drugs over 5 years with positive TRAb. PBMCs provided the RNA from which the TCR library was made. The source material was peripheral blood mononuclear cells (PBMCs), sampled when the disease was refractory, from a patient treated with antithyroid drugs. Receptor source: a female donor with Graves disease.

In DNA form, the CDR3 reads TGTGCCATCAGTGACGGGTCGAACACTGAAGCTTTCTTT. Its translation: CAISDGSNTEAFF. This chain joins TRBV10-3 and TRBJ1-1; no reliable D call. The germline gives CDR1 ENHRY, CDR2 SYGVKD. The CDR3 length is 13 residues. V was trimmed by 3 bases and J by 1 base, leaving 6 bases between them.

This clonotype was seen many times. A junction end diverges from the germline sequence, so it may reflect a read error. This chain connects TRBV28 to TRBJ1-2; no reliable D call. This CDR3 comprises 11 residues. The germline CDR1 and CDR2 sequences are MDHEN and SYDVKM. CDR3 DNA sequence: TGTGCCAGCAGCTATAACCATGGCTACACCTTC. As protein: CASSYNHGYTF.

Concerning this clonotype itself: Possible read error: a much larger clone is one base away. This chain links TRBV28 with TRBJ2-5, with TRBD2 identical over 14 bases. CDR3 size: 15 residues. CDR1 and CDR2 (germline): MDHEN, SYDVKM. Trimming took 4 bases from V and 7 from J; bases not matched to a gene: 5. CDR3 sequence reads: CASSWGLAGAGTQYF. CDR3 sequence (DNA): TGTGCCAGCAGTTGGGGACTAGCGGGAGCGGGGACCCAGTACTTC.

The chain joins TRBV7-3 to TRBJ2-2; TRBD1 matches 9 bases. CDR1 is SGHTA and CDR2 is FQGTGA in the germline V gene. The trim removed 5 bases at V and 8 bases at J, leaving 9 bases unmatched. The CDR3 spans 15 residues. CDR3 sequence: CASSPDNRGLGELFF. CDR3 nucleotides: TGTGCCAGCAGCCCAGACAACAGGGGGCTTGGGGAGCTGTTTTTT.

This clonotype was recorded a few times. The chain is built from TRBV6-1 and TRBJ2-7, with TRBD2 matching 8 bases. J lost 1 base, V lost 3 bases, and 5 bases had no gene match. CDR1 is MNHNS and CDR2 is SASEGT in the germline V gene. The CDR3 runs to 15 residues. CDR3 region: CASSDGSGGSYEQYF. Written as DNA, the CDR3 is TGTGCCAGCAGTGATGGCAGCGGGGGATCCTACGAGCAGTACTTC.

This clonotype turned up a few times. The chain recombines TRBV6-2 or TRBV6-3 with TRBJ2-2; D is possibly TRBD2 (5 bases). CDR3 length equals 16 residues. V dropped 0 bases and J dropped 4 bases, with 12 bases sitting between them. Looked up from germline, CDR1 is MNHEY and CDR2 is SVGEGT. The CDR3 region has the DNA TGTGCCAGCAGTTACTCGATTAACCGGGGCACCGGGGAGCTGTTTTTT. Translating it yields CASSYSINRGTGELFF.

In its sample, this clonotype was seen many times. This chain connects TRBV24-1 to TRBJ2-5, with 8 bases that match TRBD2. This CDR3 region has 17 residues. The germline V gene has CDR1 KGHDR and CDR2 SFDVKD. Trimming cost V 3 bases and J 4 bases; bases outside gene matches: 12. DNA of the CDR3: TGTGCCACCAGTGATACCACCCCGGGACTAGTTCCAGAGACCCAGTACTTC. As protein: CATSDTTPGLVPETQYF.

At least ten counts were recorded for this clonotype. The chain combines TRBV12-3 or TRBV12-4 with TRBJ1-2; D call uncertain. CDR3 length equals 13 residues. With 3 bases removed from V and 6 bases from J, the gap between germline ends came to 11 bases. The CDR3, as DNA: TGTGCCAGCAGTTTGAGCAGGATTCATGGCTACACCTTC. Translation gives CASSLSRIHGYTF.

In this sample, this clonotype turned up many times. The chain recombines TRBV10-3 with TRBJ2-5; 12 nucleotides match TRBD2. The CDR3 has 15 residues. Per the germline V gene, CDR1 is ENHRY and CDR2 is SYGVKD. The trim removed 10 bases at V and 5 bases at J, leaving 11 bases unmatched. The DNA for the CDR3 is TGTGCCACCACGGGACTAGCGGGTGGTCTCGAGACCCAGTACTTC. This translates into CATTGLAGGLETQYF.

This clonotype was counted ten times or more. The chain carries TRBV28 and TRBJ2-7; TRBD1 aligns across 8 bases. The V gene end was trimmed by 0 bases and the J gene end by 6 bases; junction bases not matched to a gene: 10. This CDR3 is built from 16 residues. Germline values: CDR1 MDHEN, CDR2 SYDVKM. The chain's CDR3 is CASSLWFRDRQGEQYF. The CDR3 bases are TGTGCCAGCAGTTTATGGTTCCGGGACAGGCAGGGCGAGCAGTACTTC. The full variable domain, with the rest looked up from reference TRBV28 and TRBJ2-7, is DVKVTQSSRYLVKRTGEKVFLECVQDMDHENMFWYRQDPGLGLRLIYFSYDVKMKEKGDIPEGYSVSREKKERFSLILESASTNQTSMYLCASSLWFRDRQGEQYFGPGTRLTVT.

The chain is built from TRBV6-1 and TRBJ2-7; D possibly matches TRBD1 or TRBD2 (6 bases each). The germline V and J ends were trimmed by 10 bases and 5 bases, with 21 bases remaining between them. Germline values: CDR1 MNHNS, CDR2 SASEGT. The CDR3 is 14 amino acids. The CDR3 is CATTPGAHGDEQYF. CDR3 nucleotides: TGTGCCACCACTCCGGGGGCTCATGGGGACGAGCAGTACTTC.

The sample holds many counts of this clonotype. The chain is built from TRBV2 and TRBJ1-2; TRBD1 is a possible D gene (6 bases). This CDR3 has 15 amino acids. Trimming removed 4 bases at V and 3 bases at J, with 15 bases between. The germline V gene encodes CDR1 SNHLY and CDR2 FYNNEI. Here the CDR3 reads CASSGWGAHHYGYTF. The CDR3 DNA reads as TGTGCCAGCAGTGGATGGGGGGCGCATCACTATGGCTACACCTTC. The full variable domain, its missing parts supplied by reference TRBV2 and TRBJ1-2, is EPEVTQTPSHQVTQMGQEVILRCVPISNHLYFYWYRQILGQKVEFLVSFYNNEISEKSEIFDDQFSVERPDGSNFTLKIRSTKLEDSAMYFCASSGWGAHHYGYTFGSGTRLTVV.

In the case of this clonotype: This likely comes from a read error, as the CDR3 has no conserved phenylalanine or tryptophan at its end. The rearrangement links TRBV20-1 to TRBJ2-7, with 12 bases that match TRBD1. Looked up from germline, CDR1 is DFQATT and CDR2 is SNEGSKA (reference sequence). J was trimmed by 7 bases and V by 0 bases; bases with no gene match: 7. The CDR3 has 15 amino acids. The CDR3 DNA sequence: TGCAGTGCTAGAGATGTGGGACAGGGGGCGCGGGAGCAGTACTCC. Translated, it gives CSARDVGQGAREQYS.

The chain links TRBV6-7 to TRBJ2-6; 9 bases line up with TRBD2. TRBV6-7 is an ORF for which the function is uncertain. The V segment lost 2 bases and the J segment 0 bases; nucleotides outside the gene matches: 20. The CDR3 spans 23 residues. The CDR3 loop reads CASSYPSELSGRPDRSGANVLTF. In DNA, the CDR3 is TGTGCCAGCAGTTACCCCAGTGAGCTTAGCGGGAGACCCGACCGCTCTGGGGCCAACGTCCTGACTTTC.

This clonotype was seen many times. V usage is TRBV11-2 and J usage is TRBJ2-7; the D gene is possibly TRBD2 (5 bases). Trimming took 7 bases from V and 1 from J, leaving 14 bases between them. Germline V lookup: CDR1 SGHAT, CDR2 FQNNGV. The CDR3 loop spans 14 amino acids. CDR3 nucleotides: TGTGCCAGCAACGGACGGACGGGGTCCTACGAGCAGTACTTC. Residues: CASNGRTGSYEQYF.

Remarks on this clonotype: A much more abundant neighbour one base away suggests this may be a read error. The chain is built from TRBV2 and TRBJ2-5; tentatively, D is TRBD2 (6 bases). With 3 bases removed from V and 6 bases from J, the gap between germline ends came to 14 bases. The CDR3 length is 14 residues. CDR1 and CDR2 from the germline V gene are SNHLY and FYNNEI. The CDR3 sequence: CASSDRGLSKTQYF. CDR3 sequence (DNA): TGTGCCAGCAGTGATCGGGGACTTAGCAAGACCCAGTACTTC.

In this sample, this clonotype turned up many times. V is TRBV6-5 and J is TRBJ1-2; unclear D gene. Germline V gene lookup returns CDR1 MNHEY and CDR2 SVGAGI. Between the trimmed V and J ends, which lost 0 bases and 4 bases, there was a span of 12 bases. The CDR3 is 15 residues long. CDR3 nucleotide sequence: TGTGCCAGCAGTTACTCGTCCAGCTTAGGCTATGGCTACACCTTC. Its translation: CASSYSSSLGYGYTF.

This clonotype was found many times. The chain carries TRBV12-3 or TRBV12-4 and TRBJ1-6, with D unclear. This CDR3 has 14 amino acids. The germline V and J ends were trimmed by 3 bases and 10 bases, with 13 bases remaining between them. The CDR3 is CASSFEISGSPLHF. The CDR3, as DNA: TGTGCCAGCAGTTTCGAGATCTCGGGATCACCCCTCCACTTT.

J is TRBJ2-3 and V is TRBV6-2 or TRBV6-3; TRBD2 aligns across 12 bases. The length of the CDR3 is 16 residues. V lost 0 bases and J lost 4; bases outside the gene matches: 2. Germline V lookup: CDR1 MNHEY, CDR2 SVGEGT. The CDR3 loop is CASSYSPSGRADTQYF. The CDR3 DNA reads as TGTGCCAGCAGTTACTCCCCTAGCGGGAGGGCAGATACGCAGTATTTT.

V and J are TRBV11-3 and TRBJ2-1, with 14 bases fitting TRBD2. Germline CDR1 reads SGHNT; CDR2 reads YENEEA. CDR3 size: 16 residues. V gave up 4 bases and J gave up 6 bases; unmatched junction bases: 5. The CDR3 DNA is TGTGCCAGCAGCTCACCGGGACTAGCGGGGGTCAATGAGCAGTTCTTC. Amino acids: CASSSPGLAGVNEQFF.

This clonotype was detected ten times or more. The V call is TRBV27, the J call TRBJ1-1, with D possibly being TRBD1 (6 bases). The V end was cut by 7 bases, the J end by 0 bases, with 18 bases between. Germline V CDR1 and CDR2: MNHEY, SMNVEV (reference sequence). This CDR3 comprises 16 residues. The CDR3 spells CASTPTGVTMNTEAFF. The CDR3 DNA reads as TGTGCCAGCACGCCGACAGGCGTAACAATGAACACTGAAGCTTTCTTT.